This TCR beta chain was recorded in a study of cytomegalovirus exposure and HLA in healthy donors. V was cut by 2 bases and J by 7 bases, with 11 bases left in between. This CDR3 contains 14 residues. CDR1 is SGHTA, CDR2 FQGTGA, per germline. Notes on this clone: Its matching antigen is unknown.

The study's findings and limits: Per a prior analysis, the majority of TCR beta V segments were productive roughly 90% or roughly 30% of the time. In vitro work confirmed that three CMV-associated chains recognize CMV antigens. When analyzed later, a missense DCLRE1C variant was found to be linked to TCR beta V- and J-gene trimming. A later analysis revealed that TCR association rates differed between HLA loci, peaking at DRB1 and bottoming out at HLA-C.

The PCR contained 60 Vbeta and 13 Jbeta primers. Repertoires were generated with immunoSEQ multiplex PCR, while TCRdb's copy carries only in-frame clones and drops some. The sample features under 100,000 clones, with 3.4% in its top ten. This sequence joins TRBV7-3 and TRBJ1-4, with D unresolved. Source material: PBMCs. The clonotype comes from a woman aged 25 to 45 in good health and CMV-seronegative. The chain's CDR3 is CASSLGQSSEKLFF. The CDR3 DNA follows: TGTGCCAGCAGCTTAGGGCAGTCCAGTGAAAAACTGTTTTTT.